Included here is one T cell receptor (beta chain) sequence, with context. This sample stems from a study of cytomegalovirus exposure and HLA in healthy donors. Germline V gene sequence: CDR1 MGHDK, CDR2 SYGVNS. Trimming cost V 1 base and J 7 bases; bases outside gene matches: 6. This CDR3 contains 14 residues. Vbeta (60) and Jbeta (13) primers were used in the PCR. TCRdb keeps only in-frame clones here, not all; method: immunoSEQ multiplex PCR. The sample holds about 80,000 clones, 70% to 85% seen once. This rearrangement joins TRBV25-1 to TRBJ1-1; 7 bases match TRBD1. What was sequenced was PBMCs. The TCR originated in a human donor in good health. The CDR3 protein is CASSESGGGCEAFF. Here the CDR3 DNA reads TGTGCCAGCAGTGAATCGGGAGGGGGCTGTGAAGCTTTCTTT.